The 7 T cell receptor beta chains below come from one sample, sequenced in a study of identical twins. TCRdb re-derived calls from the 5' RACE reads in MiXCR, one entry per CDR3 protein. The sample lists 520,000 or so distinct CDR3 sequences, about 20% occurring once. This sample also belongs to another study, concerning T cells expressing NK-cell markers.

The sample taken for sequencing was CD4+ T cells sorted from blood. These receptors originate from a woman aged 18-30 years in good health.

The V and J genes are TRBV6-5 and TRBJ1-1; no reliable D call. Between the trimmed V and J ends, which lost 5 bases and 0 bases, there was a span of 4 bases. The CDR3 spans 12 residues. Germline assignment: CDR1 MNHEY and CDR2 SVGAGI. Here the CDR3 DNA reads TGTGCCAGCAGTAAGCTGAACACTGAAGCTTTCTTT. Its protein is CASSKLNTEAFF.

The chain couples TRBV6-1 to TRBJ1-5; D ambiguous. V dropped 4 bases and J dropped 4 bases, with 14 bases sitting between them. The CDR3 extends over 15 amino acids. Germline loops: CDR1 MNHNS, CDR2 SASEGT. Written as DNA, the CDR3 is TGTGCCAGCAGTGGGGCCAGGCGTTCAAATCAGCCCCAGCATTTT. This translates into CASSGARRSNQPQHF.

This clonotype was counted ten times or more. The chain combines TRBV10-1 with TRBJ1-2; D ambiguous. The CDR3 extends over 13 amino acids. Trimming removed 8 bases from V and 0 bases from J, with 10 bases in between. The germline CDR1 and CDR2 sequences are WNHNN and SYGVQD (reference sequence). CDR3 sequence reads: CASSPLANYGYTF. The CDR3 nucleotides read TGCGCCAGCTCCCCTTTGGCTAACTATGGCTACACCTTC.

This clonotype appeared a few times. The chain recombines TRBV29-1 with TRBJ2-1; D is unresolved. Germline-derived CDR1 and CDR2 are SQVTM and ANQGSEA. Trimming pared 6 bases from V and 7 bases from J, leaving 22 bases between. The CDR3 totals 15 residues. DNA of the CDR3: TGCAGCGTCATACGCCCCTACGTGGGTTTGAATGAGCAGTTCTTC. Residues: CSVIRPYVGLNEQFF.

In DNA form, the CDR3 reads TGCACTGTTGTCCAAGAGACCCAGTACTTC. It specifies CTVVQETQYF. The chain couples TRBV29-1 to TRBJ2-5; no firm D call. CDR3 size: 10 residues. The V gene's germline CDR1 is SQVTM and CDR2 ANQGSEA.

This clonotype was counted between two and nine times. CDR3 sequence (DNA): TGTGCCACCAGCAGAGGGTTACAGGGGCAGGATGGCTACACCTTC. Protein: CATSRGLQGQDGYTF. V usage is TRBV15 and J usage is TRBJ1-2; 7 bases are a match to TRBD1. CDR1 is LNHNV and CDR2 is YYDKDF in the germline V gene (reference sequence). The CDR3 extends over 15 amino acids. V lost 1 base and J lost 6; bases outside the gene matches: 8. The full variable domain, its missing parts supplied by reference TRBV15 and TRBJ1-2, is DAMVIQNPRYQVTQFGKPVTLSCSQTLNHNVMYWYQQKSSQAPKLLFHYYDKDFNNEADTPDNFQSRRPNTSFCFLDIRSPGLGDTAMYLCATSRGLQGQDGYTFGSGTRLTVV.

CDR3 region: CSGLAGGFNEQFF. The CDR3 DNA follows: TGCAGTGGGCTAGCGGGAGGTTTCAATGAGCAGTTCTTC. The rearrangement uses TRBV20-1 and TRBJ2-1; TRBD2 matches at 11 bases. V shed 7 bases and J 6 bases; nucleotides not matched to a gene: 5. The length of the CDR3 is 13 residues. From germline, CDR1 is DFQATT and CDR2 SNEGSKA (reference sequence).